This T cell receptor beta chain is drawn from a study of tumor and adjacent non-tumor tissue in lung cancer. The overall study: There were roughly 11 adenocarcinoma, 2 squamous cell carcinoma and 1 small cell lung cancer cases.

Three rounds of nested PCR, following a modified ARM-PCR protocol, produced the TCRbeta library. TCRdb processed the multiplex PCR reads anew with MiXCR; each CDR3 protein has one entry. The data show tens of thousands of distinct CDR3 sequences, about 82% seen once. On this clonotype itself: One junction end does not reproduce the germline sequence, and a read error may be involved.

No cell sorting was done before RNA was extracted from the tissue. This non-tumor lung sample came from over 3 cm beyond the tumor edge. The germline V gene encodes CDR1 MGHRA and CDR2 YSYEKL. The CDR3 totals 14 residues. Sequenced material: distant non-tumor lung tissue. The gene calls are TRBV4-1 and TRBJ2-5, with D maybe TRBD2 (6 bases). This clonotype originated in a man aged 55 to 69 with non-small cell lung cancer. The CDR3 is CANSPDSEGRTQYF. The CDR3 DNA follows: TGCGCCAACAGCCCCGACTCGGAGGGTCGGACCCAGTATTTC.